The 22 T cell receptor beta chains below were found in one sample sequenced in a study of cytomegalovirus exposure and HLA in healthy donors. Assay used: immunoSEQ multiplex PCR; TCRdb lists only in-frame clones, some missing. Seen here are 150,000 to 200,000 clones, 75% to 90% observed once, and the top ten hold more than 2%. Sequencing input: PBMCs. The receptors derive from a woman aged 18-29 years in good health and CMV-seronegative.

This chain links TRBV9 with TRBJ1-6; the D is unclear. The V and J ends lost 0 bases and 2 bases respectively, with 9 bases between them. The CDR3 sequence is 16 residues long. Germline CDR1 reads SGDLS; CDR2 reads YYNGEE. The CDR3 loop is CASSVGKSAYNSPLHF. The CDR3 coding sequence is TGTGCCAGCAGCGTAGGAAAGTCAGCCTATAATTCACCCCTCCACTTT.

J is TRBJ2-5 and V is TRBV2, with 11 nucleotides matching TRBD1. The CDR3 runs to 17 residues. V lost 5 bases and J lost 4; bases outside the gene matches: 12. CDR1 and CDR2 (germline): SNHLY, FYNNEI. The CDR3 coding sequence is TGTGCCAGCAGTTTAGCCGCCCGGGACAGGGGGAGAGAGACCCAGTACTTC. This gives the protein CASSLAARDRGRETQYF. The full variable domain, in which reference TRBV2 and TRBJ2-5 provide the parts outside the CDR3, is EPEVTQTPSHQVTQMGQEVILRCVPISNHLYFYWYRQILGQKVEFLVSFYNNEISEKSEIFDDQFSVERPDGSNFTLKIRSTKLEDSAMYFCASSLAARDRGRETQYFGPGTRLLVL.

This rearrangement joins TRBV19 to TRBJ1-6; D is perhaps TRBD1 (6 bases). Germline assignment: CDR1 LNHDA and CDR2 SQIVND (reference sequence). The V end lost 5 bases, the J end lost 6 bases, and 14 bases lay between the germline ends. There are 15 residues in the CDR3. The CDR3 sequence is CASSPNRETNSPLHF. The CDR3 nucleotides read TGTGCCAGTAGTCCCAACAGGGAGACTAATTCACCCCTCCACTTT.

The V call is TRBV2, the J call TRBJ1-1; D is unresolved. The CDR3 totals 16 residues. V gave up 0 bases and J gave up 1 base, with 12 bases separating them. Germline assignment: CDR1 SNHLY and CDR2 FYNNEI. The DNA for the CDR3 is TGTGCCAGCAGTGAAGCGCCGGCAGACTCGAACACTGAAGCTTTCTTT. Translating it yields CASSEAPADSNTEAFF.

The CDR3 protein is CASSPAGDSGNTIYF. CDR3 nucleotides: TGTGCCAGCTCACCAGCAGGGGATTCTGGAAACACCATATATTTT. The chain couples TRBV18 to TRBJ1-3, with D possibly TRBD1 on 6 matching bases. Trimming took 2 bases from V and 1 from J, leaving 9 bases between them. The CDR3 loop spans 15 amino acids. Germline V gene sequence: CDR1 KGHSH, CDR2 LQKENI. Drawing the rest from reference TRBV18 and TRBJ1-3, the complete variable domain is NAGVMQNPRHLVRRRGQEARLRCSPMKGHSHVYWYRQLPEEGLKFMVYLQKENIIDESGMPKERFSAEFPKEGPSILRIQQVVRGDSAAYFCASSPAGDSGNTIYFGEGSWLTVV.

The chain is built from TRBV4-3 and TRBJ1-1; D call uncertain. V dropped 1 base and J dropped 9 bases, with 12 bases sitting between them. The germline gives CDR1 LGHNA, CDR2 YSLEER. This CDR3 has 13 amino acids. This CDR3 reads CASSQGFGAKAFF. The CDR3, as DNA: TGCGCCAGCAGCCAAGGCTTTGGAGCAAAAGCTTTCTTT.

The V call is TRBV5-1, the J call TRBJ2-1; 14 bases map to TRBD2. The CDR3 covers 14 residues. Trimming removed 6 bases from V and 6 bases from J; junction bases left unmatched: 2. The germline CDR1 and CDR2 sequences are SGHRS and YFSETQ. The CDR3 region has the DNA TGCGCCAGCACCGGACTAGCGGGAGGCAATGAGCAGTTCTTC. This sequence encodes CASTGLAGGNEQFF.

The rearrangement links TRBV19 to TRBJ1-5; TRBD1 matches 7 bases. Germline assignment: CDR1 LNHDA and CDR2 SQIVND (reference sequence). Losses at the gene ends were 8 bases for V and 4 bases for J; bases not matched to a gene: 14. The CDR3 length is 16 residues. The CDR3 DNA reads as TGTGCCAGTGGACCTCTTCCGGGACAGCGGAATCAGCCCCAGCATTTT. This translates into CASGPLPGQRNQPQHF.

This clone was observed a few times. The chain joins TRBV7-8 to TRBJ1-1; TRBD1 matches at 7 bases. The V gene's germline CDR1 is SGHVS and CDR2 FQNEAQ. The CDR3 length is 19 residues. After removal of 1 base from V and 6 bases from J, the junction contained 20 bases not matched to a gene. This chain's CDR3 is CASSLETGRISVTFPEAFF. CDR3 sequence (DNA): TGTGCCAGCAGCTTAGAGACAGGGAGGATAAGTGTGACATTCCCTGAAGCTTTCTTT.

The V gene is TRBV6-5, the J gene TRBJ1-1, with D possibly matching TRBD1 (5 bases). Trimming pared 7 bases from V and 0 bases from J, leaving 15 bases between. CDR1 and CDR2 from the germline V gene are MNHEY and SVGAGI. The CDR3 is made up of 15 amino acids. The CDR3 here is CASTPRGSLNTEAFF. CDR3 DNA: TGTGCCAGCACCCCCCGGGGGAGTCTGAACACTGAAGCTTTCTTT.

The CDR3 reads CASSYGTGQETQYF. CDR3 bases: TGTGCCAGCAGTTATGGGACAGGTCAAGAGACCCAGTACTTC. The V call is TRBV6-5, the J call TRBJ2-5; TRBD1 agrees at 8 bases. J gave up 2 bases and V 3 bases, and 2 bases lay outside the gene matches. The germline V gene encodes CDR1 MNHEY and CDR2 SVGAGI. The CDR3 contains 14 residues.

The rearrangement uses TRBV19 and TRBJ1-6; D gene unclear. The V gene lost 7 bases and the J gene lost 5 bases, with 12 bases spanning the gap. The length of the CDR3 is 14 residues. The germline gives CDR1 LNHDA, CDR2 SQIVND (reference sequence). This chain's CDR3 is CASTEAGNNSPLHF. CDR3 in DNA: TGTGCCAGTACCGAAGCCGGGAATAATTCACCCCTCCACTTT.

J is TRBJ1-2 and V is TRBV18; D perhaps matches TRBD1 (6 bases). This CDR3 has 16 amino acids. The ends were cut back, 3 bases at V and 8 bases at J, with 22 bases in the middle. The V gene's germline CDR1 is KGHSH and CDR2 LQKENI. The CDR3 DNA is TGTGCCAGCTCACCCCCCGGGGGGCCTCGACTTAGCGGCTACACCTTC. Protein sequence: CASSPPGGPRLSGYTF.

This CDR3 is CASSQPTYSGSSYNEQFF. The CDR3 DNA follows: TGTGCCAGCAGTCAACCTACTTATAGCGGGAGCTCCTACAATGAGCAGTTCTTC. J is TRBJ2-1 and V is TRBV14, with 9 bases matching TRBD2. Germline V CDR1 and CDR2: SGHDN, FVKESK. The CDR3 spans 18 residues. J was trimmed by 0 bases and V by 6 bases; bases with no gene match: 12.

CDR3 in DNA: TGTGCCAGTAGTCGGACTAGCGGGTTTTACGAGCAGTACTTC. Its translation: CASSRTSGFYEQYF. This chain uses TRBV19 with TRBJ2-7; TRBD2 matches 11 bases. The germline gives CDR1 LNHDA, CDR2 SQIVND (reference sequence). Trimming at V came to 5 bases and at J to 4 bases, leaving 4 bases not matched to a gene. The CDR3 spans 14 residues.

This clone is a singleton in its sample. CDR3 DNA: TGTGCCAGCAGGAAACCGGGACAGTCGGGCGAGCAGTACTTC. Its translation is CASRKPGQSGEQYF. V and J are TRBV11-2 and TRBJ2-7; TRBD1 agrees at 7 bases. CDR1 is SGHAT, CDR2 FQNNGV, per germline. The trim removed 6 bases at V and 6 bases at J, leaving 11 bases unmatched. CDR3 length: 14 amino acids.

The chain employs TRBV4-2 and TRBJ2-7; D is uncertain. The ends were cut back, 0 bases at V and 4 bases at J, with 13 bases in the middle. CDR3 length: 15 amino acids. Per the germline V gene, CDR1 is LGHNA and CDR2 is YNFKEQ. Here the CDR3 reads CASSQDSYGFYEQYF. DNA for the CDR3: TGTGCCAGCAGCCAAGATTCTTACGGTTTTTACGAGCAGTACTTC.

This clone was found many times. J is TRBJ1-5 and V is TRBV19; D remains unclear. The CDR3 loop spans 14 amino acids. Germline loops: CDR1 LNHDA, CDR2 SQIVND (reference sequence). V was shortened by 7 bases and J by 0 bases, with 10 bases between the two germline ends. CDR3: CASISQNSNQPQHF. In DNA, the CDR3 is TGTGCCAGTATCTCCCAGAATAGCAATCAGCCCCAGCATTTT.

This clone was detected a few times. The chain employs TRBV13 and TRBJ2-1; 10 bases are a match to TRBD1. This CDR3 spans 17 amino acids. V shed 2 bases and J 7 bases; nucleotides not matched to a gene: 11. Germline CDR1 is PRHDT and CDR2 is FYEKMQ (reference sequence). The CDR3 is CASSLWDRGLVGNEQFF. The CDR3 DNA reads as TGTGCCAGCAGCTTATGGGACAGGGGACTTGTGGGAAATGAGCAGTTCTTC.

V and J are TRBV19 and TRBJ2-2; 7 positions match TRBD2. This CDR3 contains 15 residues. Trimming cost V 7 bases and J 2 bases; bases outside gene matches: 7. Germline lookup yields CDR1 LNHDA and CDR2 SQIVND (reference sequence). CDR3 DNA sequence: TGTGCCAGTACTGCTAGCGGAGGTAACACCGGGGAGCTGTTTTTT. It codes for CASTASGGNTGELFF.

The chain is built from TRBV4-3 and TRBJ2-3, with TRBD2 identical over 13 bases. The J segment lost 4 bases and the V segment lost 3 bases, leaving 4 bases of the junction unmatched. The CDR3 is made up of 16 amino acids. CDR1 and CDR2 from the germline V gene are LGHNA and YSLEER. The chain's CDR3 is CASSQTGTSGADTQYF. The CDR3 DNA reads as TGCGCCAGCAGCCAGACCGGGACTAGCGGGGCAGATACGCAGTATTTT.

V usage is TRBV6-6 and J usage is TRBJ2-2, with TRBD2 matching over 14 bases. V lost 5 bases, J lost 5 bases, and 1 base stayed unmatched. Germline V CDR1 and CDR2: MNHNY, SVGAGI (reference sequence). The CDR3 runs 15 residues. DNA of the CDR3: TGTGCCAGCAGTAGGACTAGCGGGAGGACCGGGGAGCTGTTTTTT. Amino acid sequence: CASSRTSGRTGELFF.